A selection of T cell receptor beta chains follows, all from one sample in a study of T-cell memory formation after mild COVID-19. TCRdb re-analysed the 5' RACE reads in MiXCR, keeping a single row per CDR3 protein. Seen here are more than 300,000 distinct CDR3 sequences, under 25% observed once, and the top ten hold around 23%. Sequencing was done on a sample of PBMCs or a T cell subset sorted from them (not recorded which). These receptors all stem from a man between 18 and 29 years old who had mild COVID-19 (a few samples of this study predate the infection). Cell type and time point are not known. Each CDR3 is given with its conserved first and last residue. D genes are given only for firm matches. Clone size is given for some rows only: seen once, a few or many times, or a class if the clone is expanded.

TRBD1 | TRBJ1-1 | few | TRBV7-9 | CASSPFRDRGRTEAFF | TGTGCCAGCAGCCCATTCCGGGACAGGGGGCGGACTGAAGCTTTCTTT
- | TRBJ1-2 | - | TRBV7-2 | CASSLFEGQYGYTF | TGTGCCAGCAGCTTATTTGAAGGCCAGTATGGCTACACCTTC
- | TRBJ1-6 | - | TRBV28 | CASSLLGNSPLHF | TGTGCCAGCAGTTTGCTAGGGAATTCACCCCTCCACTTT
- | TRBJ1-1 | - | TRBV27 | CASSLFFGGTAFF | TGTGCCAGCAGTTTATTTTTTGGGGGCACGGCTTTCTTT
TRBD2 | TRBJ2-2 | many | TRBV12-3/TRBV12-4 | CASSAATLRGGLGGELFF | TGTGCCAGCAGTGCCGCGACTTTGCGGGGGGGCCTCGGCGGGGAGCTGTTTTTT
TRBD1 | TRBJ1-1 | - | TRBV24-1 | CATSGAGTGSNTEAFF | TGTGCCACCAGTGGAGCTGGGACAGGGTCGAACACTGAAGCTTTCTTT
TRBD1 | TRBJ1-6 | few | TRBV20-1 | CSAGQGIHF | TGCAGTGCGGGACAGGGGATCCACTTT
TRBD1 | TRBJ1-2 | - | TRBV7-2 | CASSLTGEGIYGYTF | TGTGCCAGCAGCCTAACAGGGGAGGGGATCTATGGCTACACCTTC
- | TRBJ1-5 | many | TRBV28 | CASSFGDSNQPQHF | TGTGCCAGCAGTTTTGGGGATAGCAATCAGCCCCAGCATTTT
- | TRBJ1-4 | few | TRBV12-3/TRBV12-4 | CASREQAANEKLFF | TGTGCCAGCAGGGAGCAGGCGGCTAATGAAAAACTGTTTTTT
TRBD2 | TRBJ2-1 | - | TRBV5-1 | CASSSGLAGGRFYNEQFF | TGCGCCAGCAGCTCGGGACTAGCGGGGGGGCGTTTCTACAATGAGCAGTTCTTC
- | TRBJ1-4 | few | TRBV7-9 | CASSFRGPREKLFF | TGTGCCAGCAGCTTTCGGGGCCCGCGAGAAAAACTGTTTTTT
- | TRBJ1-1 | - | TRBV28 | CASSSLITEAFF | TGTGCCAGCAGTTCCCTGATCACTGAAGCTTTCTTT
- | TRBJ2-7 | - | TRBV5-1 | CASSLVWQAYEQYF | TGCGCCAGCAGCTTGGTTTGGCAGGCCTACGAGCAGTACTTC
TRBD2 | TRBJ2-1 | few | TRBV7-8 | CASSSAGGNEQFF | TGTGCCAGCAGCTCCGCGGGGGGGAATGAGCAGTTCTTC
- | TRBJ2-1 | - | TRBV29-1 | CSVEGATVSYNEQFF | TGCAGCGTTGAGGGGGCTACCGTCTCCTACAATGAGCAGTTCTTC
- | TRBJ2-2 | few | TRBV20-1 | CSVLGHLNTGELFF | TGCAGTGTTTTGGGACACTTGAACACCGGGGAGCTGTTTTTT
TRBD2 | TRBJ2-3 | few | TRBV5-1 | CASSVSGTSGGDTQYF | TGCGCCAGCAGCGTATCTGGGACTAGCGGGGGAGATACGCAGTATTTT
- | TRBJ1-1 | few | TRBV7-2 | CASSPSLDMNTEAFF | TGTGCCAGCAGCCCGTCACTGGATATGAACACTGAAGCTTTCTTT
- | TRBJ1-2 | few | TRBV18 | CASSPVGGHAGYTF | TGTGCCAGCTCCCCCGTGGGAGGGCATGCAGGCTACACCTTC
TRBD1 | TRBJ1-5 | many | TRBV12-3/TRBV12-4 | CASTQGGQPQHF | TGTGCCAGCACCCAGGGGGGACAGCCCCAGCATTTT
- | TRBJ2-2 | few | TRBV5-1 | CASSQNPNTGELFF | TGCGCCAGCAGCCAGAACCCGAACACCGGGGAGCTGTTTTTT
- | TRBJ2-7 | - | TRBV7-2 | CASSLLESSYEQYF | TGTGCCAGCAGCTTACTGGAGAGCTCCTACGAGCAGTACTTC
TRBD2 | TRBJ2-1 | - | TRBV7-6 | CASSLERGGLEQFF | TGTGCCAGCAGCTTAGAGCGGGGGGGCCTTGAGCAGTTCTTC
- | TRBJ1-2 | many | TRBV20-1 | CSARDLQIYGYTF | TGCAGTGCTAGAGATCTGCAGATCTATGGCTACACCTTC
- | TRBJ1-5 | - | TRBV6-2/TRBV6-3 | CASSPTGNGNQPQHF | TGTGCCAGCAGTCCCACAGGGAACGGGAATCAGCCCCAGCATTTT
- | TRBJ2-2 | - | TRBV5-1 | CASTGLAGELFF | TGCGCCAGCACAGGACTCGCAGGGGAGCTGTTTTTT
- | TRBJ1-2 | - | TRBV20-1 | CSARDRGWYGYTF | TGCAGTGCTAGAGATAGAGGGTGGTATGGCTACACCTTC
- | TRBJ2-5 | few | TRBV28 | CASSFWIGQYQETQYF | TGTGCCAGCAGTTTTTGGATAGGGCAATACCAAGAGACCCAGTACTTC
- | TRBJ2-1 | - | TRBV5-1 | CASSLGEGLREQFF | TGCGCCAGCAGCTTGGGTGAGGGGCTTCGTGAGCAGTTCTTC
- | TRBJ1-1 | few | TRBV6-2/TRBV6-3 | CASSYRRAGEAFF | TGTGCCAGCAGTTACCGCCGAGCGGGGGAAGCTTTCTTT
- | TRBJ1-1 | - | TRBV4-3 | CASSQAGNLNTEAFF | TGCGCCAGCAGCCAAGCAGGGAATTTGAACACTGAAGCTTTCTTT
- | TRBJ1-1 | - | TRBV9 | CASSVGGGPTEAFF | TGTGCCAGCAGCGTAGGAGGGGGACCCACTGAAGCTTTCTTT
- | TRBJ1-1 | - | TRBV7-6 | CASSQGRSSEAFF | TGTGCCAGCAGCCAAGGGAGGAGCTCCGAAGCTTTCTTT
TRBD1 | TRBJ2-1 | many | TRBV5-4 | CASSSLSGTGVDEQFF | TGTGCCAGCAGTTCCCTATCCGGGACAGGGGTGGATGAGCAGTTCTTC
TRBD1 | TRBJ2-3 | - | TRBV5-1 | CASSLAGGDTDTQYF | TGCGCCAGCAGCTTGGCAGGGGGAGACACAGATACGCAGTATTTT
TRBD2 | TRBJ2-1 | few | TRBV7-9 | CASSRQRGDYNEQFF | TGTGCCAGCAGCCGCCAGCGGGGGGATTACAATGAGCAGTTCTTC
TRBD1 | TRBJ1-1 | few | TRBV18 | CASSPRDSPMNTEAFF | TGTGCCAGCTCACCAAGGGACAGCCCAATGAACACTGAAGCTTTCTTT
- | TRBJ1-6 | few | TRBV28 | CASSLERRTLHF | TGTGCCAGCAGTCTAGAGCGTCGGACCCTCCACTTT
- | TRBJ1-2 | few | TRBV6-4 | CASSPGSPEDGYTF | TGTGCCAGCAGTCCCGGGTCCCCGGAGGATGGCTACACCTTC
- | TRBJ2-2 | few | TRBV4-3 | CASSQDTTNTGELFF | TGCGCCAGCAGCCAAGACACCACGAACACCGGGGAGCTGTTTTTT
TRBD1 | TRBJ1-1 | once | TRBV5-1 | CASSRDRVNTEALF | TGCGCCAGCAGCCGTGACAGGGTTAACACTGAAGCTTTATTT
TRBD1 | TRBJ2-2 | - | TRBV6-2/TRBV6-3 | CASTTGAAGELFF | TGTGCCAGCACTACAGGGGCGGCCGGGGAGCTGTTTTTT
TRBD2 | TRBJ2-2 | - | TRBV12-3/TRBV12-4 | CASSFQGGAGELFF | TGTGCCAGCAGTTTTCAGGGAGGGGCCGGGGAGCTGTTTTTT
- | TRBJ1-2 | - | TRBV4-3 | CASSQVWKGVANYGYTF | TGCGCCAGCAGCCAAGTCTGGAAGGGGGTAGCGAACTATGGCTACACCTTC
TRBD1 | TRBJ2-5 | - | TRBV9 | CASSAARGTGTPFWTYQETQYF | TGTGCCAGCAGCGCCGCAAGAGGGACAGGGACTCCGTTTTGGACGTACCAAGAGACCCAGTACTTC
- | TRBJ1-2 | many | TRBV27 | CASSVSAADSRLYGYTF | TGTGCCAGCAGTGTTTCAGCAGCGGACAGCCGCTTGTATGGCTACACCTTC
TRBD2 | TRBJ2-2 | few | TRBV7-3 | CASSVTSGVTGELFF | TGTGCCAGCAGCGTGACTAGCGGGGTTACCGGGGAGCTGTTTTTT
TRBD2 | TRBJ2-5 | few | TRBV7-9 | CASIPWRRGEETQYF | TGTGCCAGCATCCCTTGGCGACGGGGGGAAGAGACCCAGTACTTC
TRBD2 | TRBJ2-1 | few | TRBV10-3 | CAISEILAGNEQFF | TGTGCCATCAGTGAAATTCTAGCGGGCAATGAGCAGTTCTTC
- | TRBJ2-5 | - | TRBV6-6 | CASGVGRLQETQYF | TGTGCCAGCGGCGTAGGACGACTACAAGAGACCCAGTACTTC
- | TRBJ1-4 | - | TRBV7-9 | CASSLAGWAQEKLFF | TGTGCCAGCAGCTTAGCGGGCTGGGCTCAGGAAAAACTGTTTTTT
TRBD2 | TRBJ2-1 | few | TRBV5-1 | CASSLERGTNSYNEQFF | TGCGCCAGCAGCTTGGAGCGGGGGACCAACTCCTACAATGAGCAGTTCTTC